This TCR beta chain was captured in a study of cytomegalovirus exposure and HLA in healthy donors. Points on this clone: Its antigen is still unknown.

With V trimmed by 6 bases and J by 4 bases, 7 bases remained unmatched. The CDR3 length is 15 residues. Per germline, CDR1 ENHRY and CDR2 SYGVKD. Primers included in the PCR were 60 Vbeta and 13 Jbeta primers. Here immunoSEQ multiplex PCR was the method, and the copy in TCRdb shows in-frame clones only, minus some. The sample lists about 140,000 clones; 66% were seen once. General observations from the study: Most CMV-associated TCR beta chains were later found to appear HLA-restricted.

The material sequenced was PBMCs. The receptor's source is a woman aged 55-70 years in good health and CMV-seronegative. The chain is built from TRBV10-3 and TRBJ2-1, with 9 positions matching TRBD1. As DNA, the CDR3 is TGTGCCATCAGCAGGGGAGGGACAGGGTACAATGAGCAGTTCTTC. As protein: CAISRGGTGYNEQFF.